This T cell receptor (beta chain) comes out of a study of post-analysis software for immune sequencing data. Across the whole study: Clinical courses comprised relapsing-remitting, secondary progressive and progressive-relapsing multiple sclerosis.

Included in the TCR beta cDNA libraries were unique molecular identifiers. TCRdb called the PCR reads again in MiXCR, with one record for every CDR3 protein. The sample includes approximately 660,000 distinct CDR3 sequences, 55% to 60% of them seen just once. Looked up from germline, CDR1 is SQVTM and CDR2 is ANQGSEA. The CDR3 length is 13 residues. The V and J ends lost 4 bases and 3 bases respectively, with 12 bases between them. Details on this clonotype: The antigen is unknown.

The study, taken as a whole, reports: Elevated frequency relative to controls characterized a handful of TRBV segments in patients, TRBV5-6, TRBV5-1 and TRBV20-1 among them. Controls significantly exceeded multiple sclerosis patients in normalized Chao1 diversity.

The chain couples TRBV29-1 to TRBJ1-2, with D perhaps matching TRBD1 (6 bases). The sequence was obtained from a girl aged 2-10 years with multiple sclerosis. The source material was blood. Written as DNA, the CDR3 is TGCAGCGTTGTTGGGGGCCGGGACTATGGCTACACCTTC. Translation gives CSVVGGRDYGYTF.